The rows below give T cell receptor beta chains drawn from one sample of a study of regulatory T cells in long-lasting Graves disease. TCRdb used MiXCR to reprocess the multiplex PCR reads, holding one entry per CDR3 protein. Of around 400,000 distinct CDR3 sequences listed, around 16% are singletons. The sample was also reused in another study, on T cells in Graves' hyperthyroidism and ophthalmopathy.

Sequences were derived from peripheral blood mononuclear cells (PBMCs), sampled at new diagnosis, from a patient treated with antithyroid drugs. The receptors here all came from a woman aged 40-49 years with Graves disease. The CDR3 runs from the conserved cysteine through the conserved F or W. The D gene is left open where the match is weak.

CDR3aa: CASSRYSGSTYNEQFF
j_gene: TRBJ2-1
len: 16
d_gene: TRBD2
v_gene: TRBV7-3

CDR3aa: CASWAHSTDTQYF
j_gene: TRBJ2-3
len: 13
d_gene: -
v_gene: TRBV10-3

CDR3aa: CASGLGTGGADTQYF
j_gene: TRBJ2-3
len: 15
d_gene: TRBD1
v_gene: TRBV12-5

CDR3aa: CASRFTLGDTQYF
j_gene: TRBJ2-3
len: 13
d_gene: -
v_gene: TRBV2

CDR3aa: CASTAGEYEQFF
j_gene: TRBJ2-1
len: 12
d_gene: -
v_gene: TRBV11-3

CDR3aa: CASTSRGSIHNEQFF
j_gene: TRBJ2-1
len: 15
d_gene: TRBD2
v_gene: TRBV11-3

CDR3aa: CASSLGLEKLFF
j_gene: TRBJ1-4
len: 12
d_gene: -
v_gene: TRBV5-6

CDR3aa: CASSESAGRGETQYF
j_gene: TRBJ2-5
len: 15
d_gene: -
v_gene: TRBV2

CDR3aa: CASSLASGLNTEAFF
j_gene: TRBJ1-1
len: 15
d_gene: -
v_gene: TRBV5-1

CDR3aa: CASSTGLAGSGETQYF
j_gene: TRBJ2-5
len: 16
d_gene: TRBD2
v_gene: TRBV7-2